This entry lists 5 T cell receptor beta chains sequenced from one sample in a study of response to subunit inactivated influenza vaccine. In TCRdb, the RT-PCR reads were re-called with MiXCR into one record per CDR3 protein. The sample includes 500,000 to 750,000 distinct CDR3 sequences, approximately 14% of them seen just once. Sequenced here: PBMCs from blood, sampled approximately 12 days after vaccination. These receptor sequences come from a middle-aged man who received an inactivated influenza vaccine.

The CDR3 reads CASRQNSGELFF. For the CDR3, the DNA is TGCGCCAGCAGACAAAATTCGGGGGAGCTGTTTTTT. The rearrangement uses TRBV4-1 and TRBJ2-2, with D uncertain. With 6 bases removed from V and 8 bases from J, the gap between germline ends came to 10 bases. The CDR3 has 12 amino acids. Germline values: CDR1 MGHRA, CDR2 YSYEKL.

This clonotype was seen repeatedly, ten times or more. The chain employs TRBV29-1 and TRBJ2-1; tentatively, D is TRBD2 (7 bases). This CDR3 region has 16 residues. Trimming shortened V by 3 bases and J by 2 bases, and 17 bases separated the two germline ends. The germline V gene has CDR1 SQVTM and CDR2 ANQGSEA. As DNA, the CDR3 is TGCAGCGTTGAGTTGGGGGGGCCACGGACCTACAATGAGCAGTTCTTC. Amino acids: CSVELGGPRTYNEQFF.

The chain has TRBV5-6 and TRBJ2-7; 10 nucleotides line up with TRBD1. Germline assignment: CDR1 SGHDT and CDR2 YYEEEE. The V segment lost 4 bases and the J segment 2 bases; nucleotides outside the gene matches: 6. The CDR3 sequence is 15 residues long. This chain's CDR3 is CASSGTGQGTYEQYF. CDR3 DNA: TGTGCCAGCAGCGGAACGGGACAGGGGACCTACGAGCAGTACTTC.

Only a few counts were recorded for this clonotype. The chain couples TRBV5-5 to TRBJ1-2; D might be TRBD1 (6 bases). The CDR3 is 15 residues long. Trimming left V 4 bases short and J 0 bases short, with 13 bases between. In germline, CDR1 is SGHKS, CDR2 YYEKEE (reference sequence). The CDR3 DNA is TGTGCCAGCAGCCGTCAACAGGGAACTAACTATGGCTACACCTTC. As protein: CASSRQQGTNYGYTF.

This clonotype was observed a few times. The CDR3 DNA reads as TGCGCCAGCAGCTGGAGCGACAGGGTGAACACTGAAGCTTTCTTT. Its protein product is CASSWSDRVNTEAFF. The chain recombines TRBV4-1 with TRBJ1-1; 7 positions match TRBD1. The CDR3 length is 15 residues. Germline V gives CDR1 MGHRA, CDR2 YSYEKL. V gave up 5 bases and J gave up 0 bases; unmatched junction bases: 6.